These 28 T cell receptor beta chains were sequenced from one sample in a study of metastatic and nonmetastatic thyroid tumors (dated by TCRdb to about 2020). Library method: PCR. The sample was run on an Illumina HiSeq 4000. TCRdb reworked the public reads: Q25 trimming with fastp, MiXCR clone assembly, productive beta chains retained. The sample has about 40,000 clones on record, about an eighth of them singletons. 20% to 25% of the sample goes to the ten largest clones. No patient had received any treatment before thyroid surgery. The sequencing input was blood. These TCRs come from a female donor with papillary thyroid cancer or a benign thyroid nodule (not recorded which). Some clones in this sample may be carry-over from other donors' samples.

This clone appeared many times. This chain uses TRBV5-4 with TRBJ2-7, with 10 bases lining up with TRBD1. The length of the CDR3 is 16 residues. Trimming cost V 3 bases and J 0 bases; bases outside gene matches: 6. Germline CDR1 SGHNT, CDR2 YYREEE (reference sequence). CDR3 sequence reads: CASSSGQGTASYEQYF. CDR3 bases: TGTGCCAGCAGCTCGGGACAGGGGACCGCCTCCTACGAGCAGTACTTC. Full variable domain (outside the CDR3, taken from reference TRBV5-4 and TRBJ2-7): ETGVTQSPTHLIKTRGQQVTLRCSSQSGHNTVSWYQQALGQGPQFIFQYYREEENGRGNFPPRFSGLQFPNYSSELNVNALELDDSALYLCASSSGQGTASYEQYFGPGTRLTVT.

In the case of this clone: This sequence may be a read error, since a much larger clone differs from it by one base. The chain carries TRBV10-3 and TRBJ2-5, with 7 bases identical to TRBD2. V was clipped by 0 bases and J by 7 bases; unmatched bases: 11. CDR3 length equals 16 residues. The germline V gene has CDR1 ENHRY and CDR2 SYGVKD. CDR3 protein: CAISESGGRAGGTQYF. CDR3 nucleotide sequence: TGTGCCATCAGTGAGTCTGGGGGGAGGGCCGGCGGGACCCAGTACTTC.

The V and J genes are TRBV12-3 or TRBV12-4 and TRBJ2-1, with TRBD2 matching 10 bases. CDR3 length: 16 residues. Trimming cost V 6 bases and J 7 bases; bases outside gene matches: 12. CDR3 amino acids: CASRTKTGTSVNEQFF. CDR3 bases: TGTGCCAGCAGAACGAAAACCGGGACTAGCGTAAATGAGCAGTTCTTC.

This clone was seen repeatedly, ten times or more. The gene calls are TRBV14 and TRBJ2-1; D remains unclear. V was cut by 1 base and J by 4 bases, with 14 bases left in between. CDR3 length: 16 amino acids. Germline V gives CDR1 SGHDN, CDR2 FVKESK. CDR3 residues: CASSQGISLGYNEQFF. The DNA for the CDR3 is TGTGCCAGCAGCCAAGGCATAAGTTTGGGGTACAATGAGCAGTTCTTC.

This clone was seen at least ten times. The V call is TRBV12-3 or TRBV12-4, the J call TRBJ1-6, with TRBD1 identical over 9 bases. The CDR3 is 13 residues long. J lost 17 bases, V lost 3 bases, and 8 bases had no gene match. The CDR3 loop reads CASSLWTGEKFHF. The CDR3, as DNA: TGTGCCAGCAGTTTGTGGACAGGGGAGAAATTCCACTTT.

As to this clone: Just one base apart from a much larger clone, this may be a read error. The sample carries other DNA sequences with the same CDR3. CDR3 amino acids: CATSDSGTMTETFF. CDR3 coding DNA: TGTGCCACCAGTGATTCAGGCACAATGACTGAAACTTTCTTT. V is TRBV24-1 and J is TRBJ1-1; D not certain. Germline V gene data show CDR1 as KGHDR and CDR2 as SFDVKD. CDR3 length equals 14 residues.

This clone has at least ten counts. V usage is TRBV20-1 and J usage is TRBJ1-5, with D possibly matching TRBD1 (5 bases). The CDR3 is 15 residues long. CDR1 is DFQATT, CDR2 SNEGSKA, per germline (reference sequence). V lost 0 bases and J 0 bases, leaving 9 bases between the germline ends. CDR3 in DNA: TGCAGTGCTAGAGAGGGACCATATAGCAATCAGCCCCAGCATTTT. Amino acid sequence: CSAREGPYSNQPQHF.

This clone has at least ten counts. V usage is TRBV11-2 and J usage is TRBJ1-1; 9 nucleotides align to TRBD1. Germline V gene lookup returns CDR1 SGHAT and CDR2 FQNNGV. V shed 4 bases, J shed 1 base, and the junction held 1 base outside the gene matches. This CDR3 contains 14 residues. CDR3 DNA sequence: TGTGCCAGCAGCTCGACAGGGGGGAACACTGAAGCTTTCTTT. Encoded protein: CASSSTGGNTEAFF.

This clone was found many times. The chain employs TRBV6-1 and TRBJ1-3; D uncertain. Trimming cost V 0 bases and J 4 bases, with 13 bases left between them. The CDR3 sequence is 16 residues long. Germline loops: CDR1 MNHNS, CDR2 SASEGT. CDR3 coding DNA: TGTGCCAGCAGTGAAGCGCTTCGAGTGTCAGGAAACACCATATATTTT. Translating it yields CASSEALRVSGNTIYF.

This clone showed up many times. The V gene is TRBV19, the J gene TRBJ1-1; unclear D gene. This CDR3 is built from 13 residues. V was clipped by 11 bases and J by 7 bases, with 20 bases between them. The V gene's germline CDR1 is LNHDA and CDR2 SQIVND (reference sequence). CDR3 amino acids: CAAVGRRSGEAFF. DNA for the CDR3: TGTGCCGCGGTGGGGAGGCGTTCTGGTGAAGCTTTCTTT.

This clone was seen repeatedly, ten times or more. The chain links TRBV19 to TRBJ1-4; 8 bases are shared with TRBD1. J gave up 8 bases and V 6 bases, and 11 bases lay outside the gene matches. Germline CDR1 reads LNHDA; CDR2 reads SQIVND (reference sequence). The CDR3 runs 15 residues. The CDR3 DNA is TGTGCCAGTAGCCTGGGAGGGACAGGACTCGAAAAACTGTTTTTT. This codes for CASSLGGTGLEKLFF. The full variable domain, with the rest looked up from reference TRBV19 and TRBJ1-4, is DGGITQSPKYLFRKEGQNVTLSCEQNLNHDAMYWYRQDPGQGLRLIYYSQIVNDFQKGDIAEGYSVSREKKESFPLTVTSAQKNPTAFYLCASSLGGTGLEKLFFGSGTQLSVL.

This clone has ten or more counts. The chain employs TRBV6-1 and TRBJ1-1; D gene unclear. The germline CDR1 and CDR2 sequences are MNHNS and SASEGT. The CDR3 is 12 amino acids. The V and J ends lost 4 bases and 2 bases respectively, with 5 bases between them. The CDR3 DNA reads TGTGCCAGCAGTGGGTTCAACACTGAAGCTTTCTTT. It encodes CASSGFNTEAFF.

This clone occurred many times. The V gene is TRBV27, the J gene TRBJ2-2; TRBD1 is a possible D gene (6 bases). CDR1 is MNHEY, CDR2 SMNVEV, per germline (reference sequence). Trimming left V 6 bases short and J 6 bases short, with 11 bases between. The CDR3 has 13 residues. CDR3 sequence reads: CASRQGIAGELFF. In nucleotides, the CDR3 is TGTGCCAGCAGACAGGGTATTGCCGGGGAGCTGTTTTTT.

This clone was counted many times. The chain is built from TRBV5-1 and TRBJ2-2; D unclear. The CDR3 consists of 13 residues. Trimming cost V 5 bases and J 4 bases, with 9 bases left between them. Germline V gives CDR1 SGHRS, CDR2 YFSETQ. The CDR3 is CASRATSTGELFF. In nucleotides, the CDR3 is TGCGCCAGCAGGGCTACCTCCACCGGGGAGCTGTTTTTT.

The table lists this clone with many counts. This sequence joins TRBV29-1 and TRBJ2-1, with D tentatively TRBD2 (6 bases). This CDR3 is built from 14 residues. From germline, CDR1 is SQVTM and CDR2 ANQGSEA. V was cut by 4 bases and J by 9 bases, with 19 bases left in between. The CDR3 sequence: CSVGRDFTTGEQFF. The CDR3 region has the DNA TGCAGCGTTGGCCGGGACTTTACAACGGGTGAGCAGTTCTTC.

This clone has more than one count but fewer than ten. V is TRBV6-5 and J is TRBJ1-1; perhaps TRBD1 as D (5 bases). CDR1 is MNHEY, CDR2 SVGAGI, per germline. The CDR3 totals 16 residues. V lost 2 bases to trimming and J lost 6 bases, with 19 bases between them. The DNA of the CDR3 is TGTGCCAGCAGTTACCTGGGGTTGGGCGGGGCTCCTGAAGCTTTCTTT. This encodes CASSYLGLGGAPEAFF.

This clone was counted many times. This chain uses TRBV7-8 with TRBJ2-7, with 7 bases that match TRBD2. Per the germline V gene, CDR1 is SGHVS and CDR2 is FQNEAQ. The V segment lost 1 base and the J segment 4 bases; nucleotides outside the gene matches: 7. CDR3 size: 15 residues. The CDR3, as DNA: TGTGCCAGCAGCTTAGTGCGGGAGCTACGGTACGAGCAGTACTTC. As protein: CASSLVRELRYEQYF.

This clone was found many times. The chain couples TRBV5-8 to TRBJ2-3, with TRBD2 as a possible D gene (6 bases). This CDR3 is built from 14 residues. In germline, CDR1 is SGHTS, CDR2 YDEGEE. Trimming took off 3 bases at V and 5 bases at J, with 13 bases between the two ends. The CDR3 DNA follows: TGTGCCAGCAGCTCCCACGGGGGTGGAGATACGCAGTATTTT. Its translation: CASSSHGGGDTQYF.

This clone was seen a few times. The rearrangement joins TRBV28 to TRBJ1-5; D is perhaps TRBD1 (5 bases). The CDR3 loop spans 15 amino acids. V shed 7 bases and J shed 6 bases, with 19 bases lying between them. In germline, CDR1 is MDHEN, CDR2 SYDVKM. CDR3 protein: CASTTGTGCGQPQHF. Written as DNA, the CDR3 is TGTGCCAGCACCACAGGTACGGGGTGCGGTCAGCCCCAGCATTTT.

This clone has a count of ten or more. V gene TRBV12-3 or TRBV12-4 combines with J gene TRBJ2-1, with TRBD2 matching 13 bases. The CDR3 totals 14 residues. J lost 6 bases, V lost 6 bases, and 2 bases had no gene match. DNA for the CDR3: TGTGCCAGCAGGGGGACTAGCGGGATCAATGAGCAGTTCTTC. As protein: CASRGTSGINEQFF.

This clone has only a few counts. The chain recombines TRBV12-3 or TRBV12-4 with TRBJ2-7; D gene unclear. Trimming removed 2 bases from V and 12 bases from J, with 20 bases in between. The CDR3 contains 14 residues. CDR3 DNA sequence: TGTGCCAGCAGTTTAAGTGACCCCTCCTACGAACGGTACTTC. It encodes CASSLSDPSYERYF.

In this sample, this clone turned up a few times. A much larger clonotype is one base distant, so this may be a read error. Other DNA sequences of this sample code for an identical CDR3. CDR3 amino acids: CASSQDRLAEYNEQFF. In nucleotides, the CDR3 is TGCGCCAGCAGCCAAGATCGACTAGCAGAATACAATGAGCAGTTCTTC. This chain connects TRBV4-1 to TRBJ2-1, with 7 bases matching TRBD2. Unmatched junction bases numbered 6, after V lost 0 bases and J lost 4 bases. Looked up from germline, CDR1 is MGHRA and CDR2 is YSYEKL. The CDR3 length is 16 residues.

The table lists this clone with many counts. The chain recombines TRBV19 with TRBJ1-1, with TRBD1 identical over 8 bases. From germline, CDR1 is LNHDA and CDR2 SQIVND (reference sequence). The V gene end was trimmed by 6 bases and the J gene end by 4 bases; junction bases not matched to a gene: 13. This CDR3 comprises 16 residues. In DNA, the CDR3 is TGTGCCAGTAGGACCTATCGGACAGGGAAGGCCACTGAAGCTTTCTTT. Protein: CASRTYRTGKATEAFF.

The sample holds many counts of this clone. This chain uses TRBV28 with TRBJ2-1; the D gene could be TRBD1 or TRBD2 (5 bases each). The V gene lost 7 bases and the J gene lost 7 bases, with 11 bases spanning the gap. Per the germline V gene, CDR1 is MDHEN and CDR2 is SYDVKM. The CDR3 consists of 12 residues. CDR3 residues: CASTGDGNEQFF. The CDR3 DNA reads TGTGCCAGCACCGGGGACGGGAATGAGCAGTTCTTC. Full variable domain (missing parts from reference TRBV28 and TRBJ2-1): DVKVTQSSRYLVKRTGEKVFLECVQDMDHENMFWYRQDPGLGLRLIYFSYDVKMKEKGDIPEGYSVSREKKERFSLILESASTNQTSMYLCASTGDGNEQFFGPGTRLTVL.

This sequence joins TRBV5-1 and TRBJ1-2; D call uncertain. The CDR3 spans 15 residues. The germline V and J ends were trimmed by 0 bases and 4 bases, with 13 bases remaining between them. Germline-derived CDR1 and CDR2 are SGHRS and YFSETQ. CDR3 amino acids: CASSLEAGVGYGYTF. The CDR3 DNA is TGCGCCAGCAGCTTGGAGGCAGGAGTTGGCTATGGCTACACCTTC.

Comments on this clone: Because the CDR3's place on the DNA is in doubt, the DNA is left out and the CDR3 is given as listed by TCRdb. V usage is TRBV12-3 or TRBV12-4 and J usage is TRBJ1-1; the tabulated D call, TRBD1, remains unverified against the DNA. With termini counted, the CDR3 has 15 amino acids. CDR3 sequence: CASILDMGLRTEAFF.

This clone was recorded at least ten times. The CDR3 region has the DNA TGCAGTGCCTCCGGAGGGGGCGGAGATGAGCAGTTCTTC. Protein: CSASGGGGDEQFF. The chain uses TRBV20-1 and TRBJ2-1; tentative D call: TRBD1 (7 bases). There are 13 residues in the CDR3. Germline V lookup: CDR1 DFQATT, CDR2 SNEGSKA (reference sequence). V lost 6 bases, J lost 8 bases, and 17 bases lay in between.

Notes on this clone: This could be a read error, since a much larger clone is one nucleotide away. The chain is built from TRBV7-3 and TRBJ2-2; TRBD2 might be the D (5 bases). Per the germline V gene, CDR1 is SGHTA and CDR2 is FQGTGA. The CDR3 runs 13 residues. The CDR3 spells CSSSPTSAGELFF. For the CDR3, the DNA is TGTTCCAGCAGCCCAACTAGTGCCGGGGAGCTGTTTTTT.